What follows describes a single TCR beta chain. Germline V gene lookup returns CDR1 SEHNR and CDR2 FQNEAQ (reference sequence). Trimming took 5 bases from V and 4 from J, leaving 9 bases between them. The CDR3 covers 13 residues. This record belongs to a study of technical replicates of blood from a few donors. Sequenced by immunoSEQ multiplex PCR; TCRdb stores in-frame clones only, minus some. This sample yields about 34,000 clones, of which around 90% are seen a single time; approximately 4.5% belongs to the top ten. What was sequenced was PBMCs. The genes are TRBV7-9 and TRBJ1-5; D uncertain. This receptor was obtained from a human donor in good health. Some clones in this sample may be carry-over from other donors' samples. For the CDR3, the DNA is TGTGCCAGCAGCATGAGCCTTAATCAGCCCCAGCATTTT. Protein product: CASSMSLNQPQHF.